A selection of T cell receptor beta chains follows, all from one sample in a study of cytomegalovirus exposure and HLA in healthy donors. Profiling relied on immunoSEQ multiplex PCR, and the TCRdb table lists in-frame clones only, not all of them. Of 150,000 to 200,000 clones listed, 80% to 85% were seen once; the top ten hold around 1.9%. The sample taken for sequencing was PBMCs. These receptors were taken from a woman aged 18-30 years in good health and CMV-seropositive. CDR3s include the opening cysteine and the closing phenylalanine or tryptophan. The D gene is left open where the match is weak. The listing skips clone size in some rows; elsewhere it reads once, few, many or a size class.

V	size	D	J	CDR3	DNA
TRBV2	-	TRBD1	TRBJ2-7	CASRNAGTGLDEQYF	TGTGCCAGCAGAAACGCCGGGACAGGGCTCGACGAGCAGTACTTC
TRBV15	-	TRBD1	TRBJ2-5	CATRNLPGQGLETQYF	TGTGCCACCAGAAATCTCCCGGGACAGGGGTTGGAGACCCAGTACTTC
TRBV13	-	-	TRBJ2-5	CASSLQGGETQYF	TGTGCCAGCAGCTTACAGGGTGGAGAGACCCAGTACTTC
TRBV6-1	-	-	TRBJ1-1	CASSVDRVTEAFF	TGTGCCAGCAGTGTAGATCGGGTCACTGAAGCTTTCTTT
TRBV9	few	TRBD1	TRBJ1-2	CASSLRDRGYGYTF	TGTGCCAGCAGCCTCCGGGACAGGGGCTATGGCTACACCTTC
TRBV5-1	-	-	TRBJ2-3	CASKLTDTQYF	TGCGCCAGTAAACTCACAGATACGCAGTATTTT
TRBV27	-	-	TRBJ1-3	CASSSAGARGNTIYF	TGTGCCAGCAGTTCCGCGGGGGCGCGGGGAAACACCATATATTTT
TRBV6-5	-	TRBD1	TRBJ1-1	CASSESLQGAKAFF	TGTGCCAGCAGTGAATCATTACAGGGGGCAAAAGCTTTCTTT
TRBV4-2	-	TRBD2	TRBJ2-7	CASSQDDTSGSYEQYF	TGTGCCAGCAGCCAAGATGACACTAGCGGGTCCTACGAGCAGTACTTC
TRBV28	-	TRBD2	TRBJ2-3	CASSLDFLYGTSGSTDTQYF	TGTGCCAGCAGTTTGGACTTTCTTTATGGGACTAGCGGAAGCACAGATACGCAGTATTTT
TRBV18	-	TRBD1	TRBJ2-7	CASSHGQGYEQYF	TGTGCCAGCTCACACGGACAGGGCTACGAGCAGTACTTC
TRBV28	-	TRBD1	TRBJ1-2	CATQGAGGYTF	TGTGCCACGCAGGGGGCGGGTGGCTACACCTTC
TRBV4-3	-	TRBD1	TRBJ1-1	CASSRTDRANTEAFF	TGCGCCAGCAGCCGGACCGACAGGGCGAACACTGAAGCTTTCTTT
TRBV5-5	-	TRBD1	TRBJ1-3	CASSGGQGARGNTIYF	TGTGCCAGCAGCGGGGGACAGGGGGCTCGTGGAAACACCATATATTTT
TRBV30	-	-	TRBJ2-3	CAWSLTSPDTQYF	TGTGCCTGGAGTCTTACTAGCCCAGATACGCAGTATTTT
TRBV5-4	-	-	TRBJ1-1	CASSLGQTKAFF	TGTGCCAGCAGCTTGGGACAGACCAAAGCTTTCTTT
TRBV18	-	TRBD1	TRBJ2-2	CASSLRQGASTGELFF	TGTGCCAGCTCACTCCGACAGGGGGCAAGCACCGGGGAGCTGTTTTTT
TRBV6-5	few	TRBD2	TRBJ2-3	CASSQGGGAVDTQYF	TGTGCCAGCAGTCAAGGCGGGGGGGCCGTAGATACGCAGTATTTT
TRBV30	-	TRBD1	TRBJ1-2	CAWNPPTGASNYGYTF	TGTGCCTGGAACCCCCCAACAGGGGCCAGTAACTATGGCTACACCTTC
TRBV6-5	-	-	TRBJ2-7	CASSASSSEVYEQYF	TGTGCCAGCAGTGCCTCGTCGAGCGAGGTCTACGAGCAGTACTTC
TRBV18	-	-	TRBJ2-1	CASSPGRVEQFF	TGTGCCAGCTCACCTGGCCGGGTTGAGCAGTTCTTC
TRBV10-3	-	TRBD1	TRBJ1-1	CAISENPPGQGAYTEAFF	TGTGCCATCAGTGAAAATCCCCCGGGACAGGGAGCTTACACTGAAGCTTTCTTT
TRBV28	-	TRBD1	TRBJ1-2	CASSPGTGPYGYTF	TGTGCCAGCAGTCCCGGGACAGGGCCCTATGGCTACACCTTC
TRBV11-2	-	TRBD1	TRBJ2-7	CASSLGPGQGPSYEQYF	TGTGCCAGCAGCTTAGGACCGGGACAGGGGCCATCCTACGAGCAGTACTTC
TRBV29-1	-	-	TRBJ1-3	CSVLGGLGNTIYF	TGCAGCGTTTTGGGGGGGCTCGGAAACACCATATATTTT
TRBV5-4	-	-	TRBJ1-1	CASSLRGGTEAFF	TGTGCCAGCAGCTTGCGGGGGGGAACTGAAGCTTTCTTT
TRBV9	once	-	TRBJ2-5	CASSQGPSKETQYF	TGTGCCAGCTCTCAGGGGCCATCCAAAGAGACCCAGTACTTC
TRBV19	-	-	TRBJ2-3	CASSRHLVRGGATQYF	TGTGCCAGTAGTAGACACCTGGTGCGGGGCGGCGCTACGCAGTATTTT
TRBV2	-	TRBD2	TRBJ2-7	CASRRGGYEQYF	TGTGCCAGCAGACGGGGGGGCTACGAGCAGTACTTC
TRBV7-9	-	TRBD2	TRBJ2-1	CASSLLIAGLADNEQFF	TGTGCCAGCAGCTTACTAATAGCTGGACTAGCGGACAATGAGCAGTTCTTC
TRBV11-2	-	-	TRBJ1-2	CASSTNAGDGYTF	TGTGCCAGCAGCACAAACGCGGGGGATGGCTACACCTTC
TRBV5-1	-	TRBD2	TRBJ2-2	CASSSPLERGNTGELFF	TGCGCCAGCAGCTCCCCCCTGGAGCGGGGGAACACCGGGGAGCTGTTTTTT
TRBV7-2	-	-	TRBJ1-1	CASSLDSGVQAFF	TGTGCCAGCAGCTTAGATTCAGGGGTACAAGCTTTCTTT
TRBV5-6	-	TRBD1	TRBJ2-1	CASSLGTGGYNEQFF	TGTGCCAGCAGCCTGGGGACAGGGGGTTACAATGAGCAGTTCTTC
TRBV7-3	-	TRBD2	TRBJ2-3	CASSLMAGTSGGEPDTQYF	TGTGCCAGCAGCTTAATGGCTGGGACTAGCGGGGGGGAACCAGATACGCAGTATTTT
TRBV6-4	-	TRBD1	TRBJ1-5	CASSESGQAPQHF	TGTGCCAGCAGTGAAAGCGGACAGGCACCCCAGCATTTT
TRBV7-2	-	-	TRBJ2-2	CASSFGGVNTGELFF	TGTGCCAGCAGCTTTGGAGGGGTGAACACCGGGGAGCTGTTTTTT
TRBV4-1	-	-	TRBJ2-7	CASSPSGQGDYEQYF	TGCGCCAGCAGCCCTAGCGGGCAGGGGGACTACGAGCAGTACTTC